These 5 T cell receptor beta chains were sequenced from one sample in a study of T cells in Graves' hyperthyroidism and ophthalmopathy. TCR beta CDR3 regions were amplified from RNA transcripts. TCR CDR3 underwent first-round RT-PCR with the HTBI primer set. One entry per CDR3 protein results from TCRdb running MiXCR on the multiplex PCR reads. Of around 700,000 distinct CDR3 sequences in the sample, 18% were seen once. Sequenced input: blood. These receptor sequences come from a woman between 50 and 59 years old with Graves' hyperthyroidism that later progressed to Graves' ophthalmopathy.

J is TRBJ2-2 and V is TRBV27; D gene uncertain. This CDR3 is 13 amino acids long. CDR1 and CDR2 (germline): MNHEY, SMNVEV (reference sequence). V was cut by 8 bases and J by 1 base, with 8 bases left in between. CDR3 DNA: TGTGCCAGCGGTGACGGGAACACCGGGGAGCTGTTTTTT. Its translation: CASGDGNTGELFF.

This chain uses TRBV29-1 with TRBJ2-2, with a tentative D call TRBD1 (6 bases). Looked up from germline, CDR1 is SQVTM and CDR2 is ANQGSEA. With 4 bases removed from V and 4 bases from J, the gap between germline ends came to 13 bases. The CDR3 is made up of 14 amino acids. In DNA form, the CDR3 reads TGCAGCGTTGGAATCACAGGGAGCACCGGGGAGCTGTTTTTT. Translated: CSVGITGSTGELFF.

The chain has TRBV27 and TRBJ2-2; 7 bases are a match to TRBD1. This CDR3 comprises 15 residues. J gave up 6 bases and V 6 bases, and 10 bases lay outside the gene matches. Germline loops: CDR1 MNHEY, CDR2 SMNVEV (reference sequence). The CDR3 loop is CASSLPSTGPGELFF. The CDR3 coding sequence is TGTGCCAGCAGCTTGCCGTCGACAGGGCCCGGGGAGCTGTTTTTT.

The chain carries TRBV14 and TRBJ2-3; TRBD2 matches 11 bases. Per the germline V gene, CDR1 is SGHDN and CDR2 is FVKESK. The CDR3 is 17 residues long. V dropped 4 bases and J dropped 4; count of bases not matched to a gene: 10. The CDR3 loop reads CASSPTLAGGAADTQYF. Written as DNA, the CDR3 is TGTGCCAGCAGCCCCACCTTAGCGGGGGGGGCCGCAGATACGCAGTATTTT.

This clonotype was recorded many times. The chain couples TRBV2 to TRBJ2-2; no clear D. The V and J ends lost 5 bases and 2 bases respectively, with 12 bases between them. This CDR3 is built from 15 residues. In germline, CDR1 is SNHLY, CDR2 FYNNEI. CDR3 nucleotide sequence: TGTGCCAGCAGTCCGAGAGGCTCTAACACCGGGGAGCTGTTTTTT. This sequence encodes CASSPRGSNTGELFF.